One and the same sample provided the 28 T cell receptor beta chains below, sequenced in a study of CD8 T cells in Susac syndrome. Random hexamers were used to reverse transcribe the RNA input (about 0.5 to 1 ug). One entry per CDR3 protein, called by TCRdb with MiXCR from the immunoSEQ multiplex PCR reads. The table shows some 110,000 distinct CDR3 sequences, with 85% to 95% occurring only once. Input material: CD8+ T cells from PBMCs. These receptors came from a human donor with Susac syndrome.

The genes are TRBV20-1 and TRBJ1-6; TRBD1 aligns across 8 bases. CDR3 length equals 15 residues. Germline V lookup: CDR1 DFQATT, CDR2 SNEGSKA (reference sequence). V was pared by 5 bases and J by 5 bases, with 8 bases of the junction left unmatched. The CDR3 region is CSAEQGVRNNSPLHF. The DNA of the CDR3 is TGCAGTGCTGAACAGGGGGTGAGGAATAATTCACCCCTCCACTTT.

V and J are TRBV27 and TRBJ2-4, with D perhaps given as TRBD1 or TRBD2 (5 bases each). This CDR3 has 14 amino acids. From germline, CDR1 is MNHEY and CDR2 SMNVEV (reference sequence). V was cut by 1 base and J by 8 bases, with 12 bases left in between. The CDR3 is CASSLLGDQDIQYF. The CDR3 region has the DNA TGTGCCAGCAGTTTATTGGGGGATCAGGACATTCAGTACTTC.

The J gene is TRBJ1-2, the V gene TRBV12-3 or TRBV12-4, with a weak D call TRBD1 (6 bases). Deletions cut 6 bases from V and 6 bases from J, with 11 bases between. The CDR3 contains 12 residues. DNA of the CDR3: TGTGCCAGCAGCCCGGGACACGATGGCTACACCTTC. This codes for CASSPGHDGYTF.

The V call is TRBV27, the J call TRBJ1-2; TRBD1 might be the D (6 bases). Germline V lookup: CDR1 MNHEY, CDR2 SMNVEV (reference sequence). The CDR3 runs 15 residues. The V end was cut by 5 bases, the J end by 4 bases, with 17 bases between. The CDR3 DNA reads as TGTGCCAGCAGTGTCGCCGGGACAACCTTCTATGGCTACACCTTC. Translating gives CASSVAGTTFYGYTF.

This chain links TRBV13 with TRBJ2-3; 9 nucleotides align to TRBD1. The CDR3 contains 15 residues. Germline V lookup: CDR1 PRHDT, CDR2 FYEKMQ (reference sequence). With V trimmed by 6 bases and J by 0 bases, 4 bases remained unmatched. The CDR3, as DNA: TGTGCCAGCAGTTCGGACAGGGGAAGCACAGATACGCAGTATTTT. It specifies CASSSDRGSTDTQYF. The full variable domain, completed using reference TRBV13 and TRBJ2-3, is AAGVIQSPRHLIKEKRETATLKCYPIPRHDTVYWYQQGPGQDPQFLISFYEKMQSDKGSIPDRFSAQQFSDYHSELNMSSLELGDSALYFCASSSDRGSTDTQYFGPGTRLTVL.

The chain links TRBV27 to TRBJ2-5, with 15 bases matching TRBD2. Germline V lookup: CDR1 MNHEY, CDR2 SMNVEV (reference sequence). This CDR3 is built from 16 residues. Trimming at V came to 5 bases and at J to 2 bases, leaving 3 bases not matched to a gene. For the CDR3, the DNA is TGTGCCAGCAGTCAGGGACTAGCGGGGGGACAAGAGACCCAGTACTTC. This translates into CASSQGLAGGQETQYF.

This clonotype was counted a single time. The chain carries TRBV6-2 or TRBV6-3 and TRBJ2-5; TRBD2 aligns across 8 bases. The germline V gene encodes CDR1 MNHEY and CDR2 SVGEGT. This CDR3 comprises 13 residues. V dropped 7 bases and J dropped 5; count of bases not matched to a gene: 6. DNA for the CDR3: TGTGCCAGCACCAGGACTAGCTGGGAGACCCAGTACTTC. Translation: CASTRTSWETQYF.

V usage is TRBV19 and J usage is TRBJ2-6; D is uncertain. CDR1 and CDR2 from the germline V gene are LNHDA and SQIVND (reference sequence). Trimming took 5 bases from V and 2 from J, leaving 7 bases between them. There are 14 residues in the CDR3. The CDR3 DNA reads TGTGCCAGTAGTCTGGGGACTGGGGCCAACGTCCTGACTTTC. It is translated as CASSLGTGANVLTF.

The chain employs TRBV6-1 and TRBJ1-5; D is perhaps TRBD1 (5 bases). The CDR3 is 15 residues long. Deletions cut 1 base from V and 4 bases from J, with 11 bases between. Per the germline V gene, CDR1 is MNHNS and CDR2 is SASEGT. The CDR3 is CASSEGPGGNQPQHF. The CDR3 bases are TGTGCCAGCAGTGAAGGCCCCGGGGGGAATCAGCCCCAGCATTTT.

The CDR3 DNA is TGTGCCAGCAGTCCAGGGGGTGGGAATTCACCCCTCCACTTT. Translation: CASSPGGGNSPLHF. This chain links TRBV12-3 or TRBV12-4 with TRBJ1-6, with 7 nucleotides matching TRBD1. The J segment lost 7 bases and the V segment lost 5 bases, leaving 5 bases of the junction unmatched. The CDR3 has 14 residues.

The rearrangement links TRBV7-9 to TRBJ2-5, with D unclear. V lost 1 base and J lost 1, with 13 bases in between. From germline, CDR1 is SEHNR and CDR2 FQNEAQ (reference sequence). The CDR3 length is 16 residues. The DNA for the CDR3 is TGTGCCAGCAGCTTAGTAGGCAGAGGAGCCCAAGAGACCCAGTACTTC. It translates to CASSLVGRGAQETQYF.

The chain combines TRBV29-1 with TRBJ2-1; 7 bases fit TRBD1. Germline values: CDR1 SQVTM, CDR2 ANQGSEA. This CDR3 contains 14 residues. V lost 0 bases, J lost 6 bases, and 5 bases stayed unmatched. Written as DNA, the CDR3 is TGCAGCGTTGAAGACAGGGGGAAAGGCAATGAGCAGTTCTTC. It translates to CSVEDRGKGNEQFF.

J is TRBJ2-5 and V is TRBV7-8, with a tentative D call TRBD2 (6 bases). Germline loops: CDR1 SGHVS, CDR2 FQNEAQ. Trimming took off 5 bases at V and 3 bases at J, with 7 bases between the two ends. CDR3 length equals 12 residues. CDR3 bases: TGTGCCAGCAGCCCGGGGGAAGAGACCCAGTACTTC. Its translation is CASSPGEETQYF. The variable domain in full, completed from reference TRBV7-8 and TRBJ2-5, reads GAGVSQSPRYKVAKRGQDVALRCDPISGHVSLFWYQQALGQGPEFLTYFQNEAQLDKSGLPSDRFFAERPEGSVSTLKIQRTQQEDSAVYLCASSPGEETQYFGPGTRLLVL.

The chain carries TRBV27 and TRBJ2-1; weak D call: TRBD1 (6 bases). The length of the CDR3 is 14 residues. The V and J ends lost 8 bases and 10 bases respectively, with 21 bases between them. The germline gives CDR1 MNHEY, CDR2 SMNVEV (reference sequence). The CDR3 loop reads CASAIRNRASEQFF. CDR3 nucleotides: TGTGCCAGCGCGATCAGGAACAGGGCCTCCGAGCAGTTCTTC.

This rearrangement joins TRBV7-8 to TRBJ2-1; 10 bases map to TRBD2. The CDR3 consists of 20 residues. Trimming at V came to 6 bases and at J to 0 bases, leaving 17 bases not matched to a gene. Per the germline V gene, CDR1 is SGHVS and CDR2 is FQNEAQ. CDR3 amino acids: CASRNLGLADTGDSYNEQFF. For the CDR3, the DNA is TGTGCCAGCAGAAACTTAGGACTAGCGGATACGGGAGACTCCTACAATGAGCAGTTCTTC.

The chain is built from TRBV29-1 and TRBJ2-5; maybe TRBD1 (5 bases). The germline CDR1 and CDR2 sequences are SQVTM and ANQGSEA. CDR3 length: 12 residues. Trimming took 5 bases from V and 2 from J, leaving 9 bases between them. CDR3 DNA: TGCAGCGTTTTAGACAGTCAAGAGACCCAGTACTTC. This codes for CSVLDSQETQYF.

This clonotype was detected only once. The junction shows a germline mismatch at one end, possibly a read error. The CDR3 reads CASSLGLSVNF. In nucleotides, the CDR3 is TGTGCCAGCAGCTTAGGTCTCAGTGTTAACTTC. V gene TRBV11-2 combines with J gene TRBJ2-7; D gene ambiguous. Germline V gene data show CDR1 as SGHAT and CDR2 as FQNNGV. CDR3 length equals 11 residues.

The V call is TRBV7-6, the J call TRBJ2-6; unclear D gene. In germline, CDR1 is SGHVS, CDR2 FNYEAQ. The ends were cut back, 6 bases at V and 4 bases at J, with 4 bases in the middle. The length of the CDR3 is 12 residues. The CDR3 sequence: CASSTGANVLTF. The CDR3 DNA sequence: TGTGCCAGCAGTACCGGGGCCAACGTCCTGACTTTC.

The rearrangement uses TRBV1 and TRBJ1-5. TRBV1 is annotated as a pseudogene. The CDR3 sequence is 12 residues long. CDR3 sequence: CTSSHRLEPQHF. The CDR3 DNA follows: TGCACCAGCAGCCATAGGTTGGAGCCCCAGCATTTT.

The V gene is TRBV12-3 or TRBV12-4, the J gene TRBJ2-5, with 9 bases matching TRBD2. J was trimmed by 5 bases and V by 6 bases; bases with no gene match: 19. This CDR3 region has 18 residues. The CDR3 loop is CASSQPGGGSGGTETQYF. The CDR3 bases are TGTGCCAGCAGCCAACCTGGCGGGGGAAGCGGGGGGACGGAGACCCAGTACTTC.

The chain combines TRBV12-3 or TRBV12-4 with TRBJ2-6; no definite D call. Trimming stripped 3 bases from V and 0 bases from J, with 9 bases between. CDR3 length: 16 residues. The CDR3 loop reads CASSFTGNSGANVLTF. CDR3 bases: TGTGCCAGCAGTTTTACCGGTAACTCTGGGGCCAACGTCCTGACTTTC.

The V and J genes are TRBV27 and TRBJ2-5; D is unclear. Trimming shortened V by 6 bases and J by 2 bases, and 16 bases separated the two germline ends. CDR3 size: 15 residues. CDR1 is MNHEY and CDR2 is SMNVEV in the germline V gene (reference sequence). This chain's CDR3 is CASSLDRPPQETQYF. The CDR3 region has the DNA TGTGCCAGCAGCCTTGACCGACCCCCTCAAGAGACCCAGTACTTC.

V is TRBV7-3 and J is TRBJ2-3, with D possibly being TRBD1 (6 bases). Germline V lookup: CDR1 SGHTA, CDR2 FQGTGA. V was shortened by 5 bases and J by 5 bases, with 17 bases between the two germline ends. The CDR3 sequence is 15 residues long. CDR3 sequence reads: CASSPSRGFKDTQYF. The CDR3, as DNA: TGTGCCAGCAGCCCCTCTAGGGGGTTCAAAGATACGCAGTATTTT.

The J gene is TRBJ1-2, the V gene TRBV6-2 or TRBV6-3, with unresolved D. This CDR3 contains 12 residues. V was clipped by 7 bases and J by 4 bases, with 10 bases between them. The germline CDR1 and CDR2 sequences are MNHEY and SVGEGT. Written as DNA, the CDR3 is TGTGCCAGCAAGAGGACTGGCTATGGCTACACCTTC. It is translated as CASKRTGYGYTF.

The chain combines TRBV25-1 with TRBJ2-5; D unresolved. CDR1 and CDR2 from the germline V gene are MGHDK and SYGVNS. The CDR3 has 11 residues. V was shortened by 8 bases and J by 5 bases, with 9 bases between the two germline ends. CDR3 in amino acids: CASERRETQYF. CDR3 DNA: TGTGCCAGCGAACGACGGGAGACCCAGTACTTC.

The J gene is TRBJ2-1, the V gene TRBV29-1; weak D call: TRBD2 (6 bases). Trimming left V 3 bases short and J 7 bases short, with 16 bases between. The CDR3 runs to 14 residues. Per the germline V gene, CDR1 is SQVTM and CDR2 is ANQGSEA. The CDR3 reads CSVEGAGRRNEQFF. As DNA, the CDR3 is TGCAGCGTTGAGGGCGCAGGGAGGAGGAATGAGCAGTTCTTC.

This clonotype was observed once. The rearrangement uses TRBV29-1 and TRBJ2-1, with 9 bases that match TRBD1. This CDR3 comprises 13 residues. V was clipped by 6 bases and J by 3 bases; unmatched bases: 3. The germline V gene encodes CDR1 SQVTM and CDR2 ANQGSEA. The CDR3 nucleotides are TGCAGCGTGGGGACAGGGATCTACAATGAGCAGTTCTTC. Translated, it gives CSVGTGIYNEQFF.

This chain links TRBV25-1 with TRBJ1-6, with D unresolved. Between the trimmed V and J ends, which lost 3 bases and 12 bases, there was a span of 6 bases. This CDR3 is built from 11 residues. Germline V gene lookup returns CDR1 MGHDK and CDR2 SYGVNS. The CDR3 reads CASSDKGPLHF. DNA of the CDR3: TGTGCCAGCAGTGACAAGGGACCCCTCCACTTT.